This T cell receptor (beta chain) comes out of a study of T cell responses to AZD1222 COVID-19 vaccine. Study observations and caveats: Among the donors, most were white British and more were female, and clonal diversity was possibly underestimated. Spike-specific TCR depth and breadth grew after two AZD1222 doses. Unmutated variant regions are reportedly the target of nearly half of TCRs that are spike-specific.

The protocol was immunoSEQ multiplex PCR, while the TCRdb copy is restricted to in-frame clones and leaves out a portion. This repertoire shows more than 90,000 clones, approximately 84% found once; its top ten account for around 9.9%. The ends lost 1 base at V and 6 bases at J; junction bases unmatched: 9. The CDR3 is 15 residues long. The germline V gene encodes CDR1 LNHNV and CDR2 YYDKDF (reference sequence). On this clone itself: As yet, its antigen is unknown.

The origin of this receptor is an adult in good health. The chain couples TRBV15 to TRBJ2-7, with 7 positions matching TRBD2. Material: peripheral blood, obtained on day 0 of AZD1222 vaccination. The CDR3: CATSRVGGTRGEQYF. Written as DNA, the CDR3 is TGTGCCACCAGCAGAGTGGGGGGGACGCGTGGCGAGCAGTACTTC.